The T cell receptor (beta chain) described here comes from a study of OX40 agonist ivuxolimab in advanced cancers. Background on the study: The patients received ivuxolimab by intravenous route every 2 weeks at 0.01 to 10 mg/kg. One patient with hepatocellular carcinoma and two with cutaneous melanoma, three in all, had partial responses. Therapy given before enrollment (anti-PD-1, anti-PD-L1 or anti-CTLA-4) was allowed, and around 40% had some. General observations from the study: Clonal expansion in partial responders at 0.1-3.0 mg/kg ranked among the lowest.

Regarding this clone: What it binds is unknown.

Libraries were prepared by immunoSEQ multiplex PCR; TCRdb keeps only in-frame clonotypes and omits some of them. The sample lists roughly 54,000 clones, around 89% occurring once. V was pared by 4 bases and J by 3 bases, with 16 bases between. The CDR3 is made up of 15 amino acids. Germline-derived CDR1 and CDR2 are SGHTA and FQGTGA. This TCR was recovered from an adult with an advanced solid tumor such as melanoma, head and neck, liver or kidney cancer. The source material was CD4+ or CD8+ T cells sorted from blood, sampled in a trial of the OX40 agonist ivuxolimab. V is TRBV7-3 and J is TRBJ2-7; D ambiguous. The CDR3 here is CASSSGSAAVYEQYF. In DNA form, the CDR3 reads TGTGCCAGCAGCTCCGGTTCCGCTGCGGTCTACGAGCAGTACTTC.